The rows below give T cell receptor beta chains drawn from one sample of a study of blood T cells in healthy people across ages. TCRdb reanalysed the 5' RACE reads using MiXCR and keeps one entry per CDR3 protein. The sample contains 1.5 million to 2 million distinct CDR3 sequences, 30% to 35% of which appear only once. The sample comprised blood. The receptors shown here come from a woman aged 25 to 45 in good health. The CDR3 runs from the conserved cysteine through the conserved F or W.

CASSTRATYEQYF	TRBV14	TRBJ2-7
CASSVSGNGYTF	TRBV9	TRBJ1-2
CSARDRGLAGGILGTDTQYF	TRBV20-1	TRBJ2-3
CASSPWSEPEKLFF	TRBV13	TRBJ1-4
CASSMPGRGDAEQYF	TRBV5-1	TRBJ2-7
CASSLNINTQYF	TRBV7-2	TRBJ2-3
CSVGDGTYEQYF	TRBV29-1	TRBJ2-7
CASRRADYGYTF	TRBV6-1	TRBJ1-2
CASSVLGGASNQPQHF	TRBV28	TRBJ1-5
CASSLQGALPRGGYTF	TRBV12-3/TRBV12-4	TRBJ1-2
CASSFLPSQPQHF	TRBV7-2	TRBJ1-5
CASSLIGDEQYF	TRBV28	.
CSVAPGQGAVNTEAFF	TRBV29-1	TRBJ1-1
CSAFTPLAGQDEQFF	TRBV20-1	TRBJ2-1
CASSRENFYGYTF	TRBV14	TRBJ1-2
CAISEEGLGSYNEQFF	TRBV10-3	TRBJ2-1
CASSSTRETQYF	TRBV7-2	TRBJ2-5